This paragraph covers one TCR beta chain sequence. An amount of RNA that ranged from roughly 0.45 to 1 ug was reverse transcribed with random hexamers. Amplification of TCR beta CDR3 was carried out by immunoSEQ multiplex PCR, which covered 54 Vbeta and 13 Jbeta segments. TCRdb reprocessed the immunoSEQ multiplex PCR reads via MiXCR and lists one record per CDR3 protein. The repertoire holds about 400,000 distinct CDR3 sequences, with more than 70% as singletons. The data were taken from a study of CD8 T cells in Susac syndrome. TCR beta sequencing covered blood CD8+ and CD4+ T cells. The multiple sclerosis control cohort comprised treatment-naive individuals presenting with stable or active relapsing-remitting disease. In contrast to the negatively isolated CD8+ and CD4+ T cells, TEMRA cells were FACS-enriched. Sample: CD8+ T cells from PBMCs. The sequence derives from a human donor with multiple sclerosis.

This CDR3 is CASSHLQGGGPYNEQFF. The CDR3 coding sequence is TGCGCCAGCAGCCATTTACAGGGTGGGGGGCCCTACAATGAGCAGTTCTTC. V usage is TRBV4-1 and J usage is TRBJ2-1, with D possibly called TRBD1 or TRBD2 (6 bases each). Germline CDR1 is MGHRA and CDR2 is YSYEKL. V was trimmed by 3 bases and J by 2 bases, leaving 17 bases between them. This CDR3 has 17 amino acids.